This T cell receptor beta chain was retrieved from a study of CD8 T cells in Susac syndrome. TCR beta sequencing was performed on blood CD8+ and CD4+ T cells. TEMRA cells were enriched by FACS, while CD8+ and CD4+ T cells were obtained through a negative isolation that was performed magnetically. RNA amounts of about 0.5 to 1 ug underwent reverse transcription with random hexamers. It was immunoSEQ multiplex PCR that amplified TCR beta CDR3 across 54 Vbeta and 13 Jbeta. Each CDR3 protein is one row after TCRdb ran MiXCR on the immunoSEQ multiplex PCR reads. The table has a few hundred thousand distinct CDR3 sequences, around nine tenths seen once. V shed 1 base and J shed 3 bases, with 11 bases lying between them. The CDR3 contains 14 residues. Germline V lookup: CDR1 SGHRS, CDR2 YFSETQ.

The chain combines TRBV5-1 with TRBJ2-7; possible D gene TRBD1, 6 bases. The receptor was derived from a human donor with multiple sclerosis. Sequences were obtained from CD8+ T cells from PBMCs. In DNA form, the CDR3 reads TGCGCCAGCAGCTTGACGGGACAAGGCTACGAGCAGTACTTC. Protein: CASSLTGQGYEQYF.